This entry lists 31 T cell receptor beta chains sequenced from one sample in a study of blood T cell repertoires in COVID-19. Assay: immunoSEQ multiplex PCR; the TCRdb copy retains only in-frame clones and omits some. The sample has over 75,000 clones, around four fifths seen once. The sample taken for sequencing was peripheral blood. These TCRs come from a man between 65 and 85 years old with acute or convalescent COVID-19.

The chain has TRBV11-2 and TRBJ1-1; the D is unclear. Germline-derived CDR1 and CDR2 are SGHAT and FQNNGV. There are 18 residues in the CDR3. V gave up 5 bases and J gave up 1 base, with 23 bases separating them. The CDR3 protein is CASSPPVELRVGNTEAFF. The CDR3 nucleotides read TGTGCCAGCAGCCCCCCAGTCGAGTTGAGGGTCGGGAACACTGAAGCTTTCTTT.

The V call is TRBV4-2, the J call TRBJ2-3; 11 bases are a match to TRBD2. The V gene end was trimmed by 4 bases and the J gene end by 6 bases; junction bases not matched to a gene: 12. Germline CDR1 LGHNA, CDR2 YNFKEQ. The CDR3 spans 17 residues. CDR3: CASSPPSSGGLSDTQYF. The CDR3 DNA reads TGTGCCAGCAGCCCCCCGTCTAGCGGGGGGCTGTCGGATACGCAGTATTTT.

The gene calls are TRBV25-1 and TRBJ2-3; the D is unclear. Looked up from germline, CDR1 is MGHDK and CDR2 is SYGVNS. V shed 5 bases and J shed 0 bases, with 9 bases lying between them. The CDR3 loop spans 14 amino acids. In DNA form, the CDR3 reads TGTGCCAGCAGTAACTTAGCTAGCACAGATACGCAGTATTTT. It encodes CASSNLASTDTQYF.

This clone was seen once. This chain links TRBV15 with TRBJ2-7; 11 nucleotides line up with TRBD2. This CDR3 is built from 19 residues. V shed 1 base, J shed 4 bases, and the junction held 15 bases outside the gene matches. Germline CDR1 and CDR2: LNHNV and YYDKDF (reference sequence). CDR3 sequence: CATSRGRVPRLAGLYEQYF. In nucleotides, the CDR3 is TGTGCCACCAGCAGAGGACGGGTACCGAGACTAGCGGGGCTATACGAGCAGTACTTC.

The chain uses TRBV5-1 and TRBJ1-5; D is unclear. V lost 1 base, J lost 5 bases, and 7 bases lay in between. The CDR3 spans 13 residues. Germline CDR1 and CDR2: SGHRS and YFSETQ. The CDR3 protein is CASSLMPDQPQHF. The DNA for the CDR3 is TGCGCCAGCAGCTTGATGCCGGATCAGCCCCAGCATTTT.

This sequence joins TRBV9 and TRBJ1-1; D not certain. The CDR3 totals 13 residues. V dropped 4 bases and J dropped 0 bases, with 7 bases sitting between them. The germline V gene has CDR1 SGDLS and CDR2 YYNGEE. CDR3 in amino acids: CASSPYLNTEAFF. For the CDR3, the DNA is TGTGCCAGCAGCCCTTATCTGAACACTGAAGCTTTCTTT.

The chain links TRBV7-8 to TRBJ1-5; TRBD1 agrees at 7 bases. The CDR3 runs to 14 residues. CDR1 is SGHVS and CDR2 is FQNEAQ in the germline V gene. V shed 6 bases, J shed 2 bases, and the junction held 4 bases outside the gene matches. The CDR3 sequence is CASREGGRNQPQHF. CDR3 nucleotide sequence: TGTGCCAGCAGAGAAGGGGGCCGCAATCAGCCCCAGCATTTT. The full variable domain, in which reference TRBV7-8 and TRBJ1-5 provide the parts outside the CDR3, is GAGVSQSPRYKVAKRGQDVALRCDPISGHVSLFWYQQALGQGPEFLTYFQNEAQLDKSGLPSDRFFAERPEGSVSTLKIQRTQQEDSAVYLCASREGGRNQPQHFGDGTRLSIL.

The gene calls are TRBV12-3 or TRBV12-4 and TRBJ2-2, with D perhaps matching TRBD1 (5 bases). V was cut by 5 bases and J by 4 bases, with 8 bases left in between. The CDR3 is made up of 13 amino acids. CDR3 nucleotides: TGTGCCAGCAGTCCAGGGTGCACCGGGGAGCTGTTTTTT. Translation: CASSPGCTGELFF.

This clone was counted a few times. J is TRBJ1-1 and V is TRBV7-9; tentatively, D is TRBD1 (6 bases). Trimming removed 6 bases from V and 0 bases from J, with 17 bases in between. Germline V gene sequence: CDR1 SEHNR, CDR2 FQNEAQ (reference sequence). CDR3 length equals 16 residues. Written as DNA, the CDR3 is TGTGCCAGCAGACATCCGGACAGTTCCTTGAACACTGAAGCTTTCTTT. Amino acids: CASRHPDSSLNTEAFF.

The CDR3 loop is CASGAGTEAFF. As DNA, the CDR3 is TGTGCCAGCGGGGCAGGGACTGAAGCTTTCTTT. The V and J genes are TRBV12-3 or TRBV12-4 and TRBJ1-1; tentative D call: TRBD1 (5 bases). V lost 8 bases and J 5 bases, leaving 9 bases between the germline ends. The CDR3 consists of 11 residues.

V usage is TRBV24-1 and J usage is TRBJ2-1, with TRBD1 as a possible D gene (5 bases). V was shortened by 0 bases and J by 7 bases, with 15 bases between the two germline ends. This CDR3 is 16 amino acids long. Germline assignment: CDR1 KGHDR and CDR2 SFDVKD. CDR3: CATSDLRQGAVNEQFF. Here the CDR3 DNA reads TGTGCCACCAGTGATTTGAGGCAGGGTGCAGTAAATGAGCAGTTCTTC.

This clone was detected once. Here the CDR3 reads CASSLQSNQPQHF. In DNA, the CDR3 is TGTGCCAGCTCACTACAAAGCAATCAGCCCCAGCATTTT. This chain connects TRBV18 to TRBJ1-5, with D unclear. The CDR3 sequence is 13 residues long. The germline V gene has CDR1 KGHSH and CDR2 LQKENI. V was clipped by 4 bases and J by 1 base, with 5 bases between them.

This chain links TRBV24-1 with TRBJ2-1; unclear D gene. V was clipped by 5 bases and J by 3 bases, with 10 bases between them. From germline, CDR1 is KGHDR and CDR2 SFDVKD. CDR3 length: 14 residues. The CDR3 protein is CATSAGSRYNEQFF. CDR3 nucleotide sequence: TGTGCCACCAGTGCAGGCTCACGCTACAATGAGCAGTTCTTC.

This chain uses TRBV12-5 with TRBJ2-5; possibly TRBD2 for D (5 bases). Per the germline V gene, CDR1 is LGHNT and CDR2 is FRNRAP. The CDR3 is 11 amino acids. Trimming shortened V by 9 bases and J by 3 bases, and 8 bases separated the two germline ends. In DNA, the CDR3 is TGTGCTAGCGGTAGCGAAGAGACCCAGTACTTC. Translation gives CASGSEETQYF.

This clone has just one count. The CDR3 protein is CASEEAGNTGELFF. The CDR3 region has the DNA TGCGCCAGCGAGGAGGCGGGGAACACCGGGGAGCTGTTTTTT. The rearrangement uses TRBV5-1 and TRBJ2-2; TRBD2 might be the D (5 bases). This CDR3 has 14 amino acids. V gave up 7 bases and J gave up 1 base, with 11 bases separating them. The V gene's germline CDR1 is SGHRS and CDR2 YFSETQ.

The CDR3: CASSPNPGGLIYEQYV. The CDR3 DNA reads TGTGCCAGCAGTCCTAACCCGGGGGGGTTGATCTACGAGCAGTACGTC. This chain connects TRBV27 to TRBJ2-7; 8 bases fit TRBD2. The V and J ends lost 5 bases and 3 bases, in that order; junction bases with no gene match: 12. The CDR3 consists of 16 residues. Germline CDR1 reads MNHEY; CDR2 reads SMNVEV (reference sequence).

The genes are TRBV29-1 and TRBJ2-2; 8 nucleotides align to TRBD1. The ends lost 6 bases at V and 1 base at J; junction bases unmatched: 4. This CDR3 has 14 amino acids. The germline V gene has CDR1 SQVTM and CDR2 ANQGSEA. The CDR3 bases are TGCAGCGTCCCCGGGACAGGGAACACCGGGGAGCTGTTTTTT. Its translation is CSVPGTGNTGELFF.

This chain connects TRBV5-1 to TRBJ1-6, with D possibly TRBD1 on 5 matching bases. Trimming shortened V by 0 bases and J by 7 bases, and 17 bases separated the two germline ends. This CDR3 is 17 amino acids long. CDR1 SGHRS and CDR2 YFSETQ come from the germline V gene. In DNA, the CDR3 is TGCGCCAGCAGCTTGGGACCTGGGGGGGGTCGAAATTCACCCCTCCACTTT. This translates into CASSLGPGGGRNSPLHF. The entire variable domain, with the rest obtained from reference TRBV5-1 and TRBJ1-6, is as follows: KAGVTQTPRYLIKTRGQQVTLSCSPISGHRSVSWYQQTPGQGLQFLFEYFSETQRNKGNFPGRFSGRQFSNSRSEMNVSTLELGDSALYLCASSLGPGGGRNSPLHFGNGTRLTVT.

V and J are TRBV24-1 and TRBJ2-2; 10 nucleotides align to TRBD1. CDR1 is KGHDR, CDR2 SFDVKD, per germline. V lost 7 bases to trimming and J lost 4 bases; unmatched junction nucleotides: 14. The CDR3 spans 18 residues. The CDR3 region has the DNA TGTGCCACCAGCCCCGGGACAGGGGCCATTATTTCCACCGGGGAGCTGTTTTTT. This sequence encodes CATSPGTGAIISTGELFF.

The chain carries TRBV3-1 (or the pseudogene TRBV3-2) and TRBJ1-6; D is unclear. Trimming left V 0 bases short and J 9 bases short, with 9 bases between. In germline, CDR1 is LGHDT, CDR2 YNNKEL (reference sequence). CDR3 size: 14 residues. The CDR3 DNA reads TGTGCCAGCAGCCAAGATCCCGGGGTTTCACCCCTCCACTTT. Amino acids: CASSQDPGVSPLHF.

CDR3 nucleotide sequence: TGTGCCAGCAGTGGTAACAGGGGGCGCGGCACTTTCACCGGGGAGCTGTTTTTT. This gives the protein CASSGNRGRGTFTGELFF. The V and J genes are TRBV28 and TRBJ2-2; 9 bases fit TRBD1. The germline V gene has CDR1 MDHEN and CDR2 SYDVKM. The CDR3 contains 18 residues. V dropped 5 bases and J dropped 4; count of bases not matched to a gene: 14.

This clone has only a few counts. The rearrangement joins TRBV6-2 or TRBV6-3 to TRBJ2-7; unclear D gene. The CDR3 runs 15 residues. V was clipped by 4 bases and J by 3 bases, with 16 bases between them. CDR1 is MNHEY, CDR2 SVGEGT, per germline. The CDR3 reads CASSSGPVPLYEQYF. Written as DNA, the CDR3 is TGTGCCAGCAGTTCAGGCCCAGTACCACTCTACGAGCAGTACTTC.

J is TRBJ2-7 and V is TRBV5-1, with D possibly matching TRBD1 (6 bases). The V and J ends lost 4 bases and 4 bases respectively, with 15 bases between them. The CDR3 covers 14 residues. Germline CDR1 SGHRS, CDR2 YFSETQ. CDR3 sequence reads: CASSLNLQGYEQYF. CDR3 nucleotide sequence: TGCGCCAGCAGCCTAAACCTACAGGGATACGAGCAGTACTTC.

The CDR3 here is CASSQAGGVTDTQYF. The CDR3 DNA reads TGTGCCAGCAGCCAAGCGGGGGGGGTCACAGATACGCAGTATTTT. The chain uses TRBV4-2 and TRBJ2-3, with 8 bases identical to TRBD2. Germline V gene data show CDR1 as LGHNA and CDR2 as YNFKEQ. With V trimmed by 1 base and J by 2 bases, 2 bases remained unmatched. The CDR3 runs 15 residues.

V gene TRBV5-1 combines with J gene TRBJ2-5; possibly TRBD1 for D (6 bases). The V end was cut by 4 bases, the J end by 5 bases, with 12 bases between. Germline loops: CDR1 SGHRS, CDR2 YFSETQ. CDR3 length equals 13 residues. The CDR3 bases are TGCGCCAGCAGCCGGGACCAGGGGGAGACCCAGTACTTC. Residues: CASSRDQGETQYF. Full variable domain (outside the CDR3, taken from reference TRBV5-1 and TRBJ2-5): KAGVTQTPRYLIKTRGQQVTLSCSPISGHRSVSWYQQTPGQGLQFLFEYFSETQRNKGNFPGRFSGRQFSNSRSEMNVSTLELGDSALYLCASSRDQGETQYFGPGTRLLVL.

A single count supports this clone. The chain combines TRBV7-6 with TRBJ1-4, with 8 bases fitting TRBD1. V lost 3 bases and J lost 4; bases outside the gene matches: 7. CDR3 length: 16 residues. CDR1 is SGHVS, CDR2 FNYEAQ, per germline. DNA for the CDR3: TGTGCCAGCAGCTTGGGGGACAGGCTGAGTAATGAAAAACTGTTTTTT. It encodes CASSLGDRLSNEKLFF.

This clone was found once. CDR3 loop: CASIMGSGTGLEPLHF. CDR3 coding DNA: TGTGCCAGCATCATGGGGTCCGGGACAGGGCTTGAACCCCTCCACTTT. The chain couples TRBV2 to TRBJ1-6, with TRBD1 identical over 9 bases. Germline assignment: CDR1 SNHLY and CDR2 FYNNEI. J lost 12 bases, V lost 7 bases, and 16 bases had no gene match. The CDR3 has 16 amino acids.

J is TRBJ2-3 and V is TRBV7-2; tentatively, D is TRBD1 (6 bases). This CDR3 region has 14 residues. Germline CDR1 SGHTA, CDR2 FQGNSA. V was pared by 4 bases and J by 4 bases, with 12 bases between. CDR3 protein: CASSSGQRPDTQYF. CDR3 nucleotides: TGTGCCAGCAGCTCCGGACAGAGGCCAGATACGCAGTATTTT.

The CDR3 here is CASSRVAGEPQETQYF. The CDR3 DNA reads TGCGCCAGCAGTCGAGTAGCGGGGGAACCACAAGAGACCCAGTACTTC. The chain couples TRBV10-1 to TRBJ2-5, with 9 bases lining up with TRBD2. Trimming removed 5 bases from V and 2 bases from J; junction bases left unmatched: 9. CDR1 and CDR2 from the germline V gene are WNHNN and SYGVQD (reference sequence). The CDR3 runs 16 residues.

This chain connects TRBV5-1 to TRBJ2-2; 11 bases are a match to TRBD2. Trimming at V came to 3 bases and at J to 4 bases, leaving 5 bases not matched to a gene. The CDR3 covers 16 residues. Germline values: CDR1 SGHRS, CDR2 YFSETQ. The CDR3 region is CASSYLAGGRTGELFF. The CDR3 region has the DNA TGCGCCAGCAGCTACCTAGCGGGGGGACGCACCGGGGAGCTGTTTTTT.

This chain uses TRBV9 with TRBJ1-1; 10 bases line up with TRBD1. This CDR3 region has 14 residues. The V gene end was trimmed by 4 bases and the J gene end by 6 bases; junction bases not matched to a gene: 6. Germline CDR1 SGDLS, CDR2 YYNGEE. The CDR3 reads CASSTLGTGAEAFF. CDR3 DNA: TGTGCCAGCAGCACGCTCGGGACAGGGGCTGAAGCTTTCTTT.